What follows is one T cell receptor beta chain and its context. The CDR3 spans 16 residues. Germline-derived CDR1 and CDR2 are KGHSH and LQKENI. Trimming removed 4 bases at V and 2 bases at J, with 15 bases between. This sample stems from a study of blood T cell repertoires in COVID-19. This table comes from immunoSEQ multiplex PCR, and its TCRdb copy is limited to in-frame clones, with some not included. The sample contains about 69,000 clones, around 93% of which appear only once. The sample taken for sequencing was peripheral blood. The rearrangement joins TRBV18 to TRBJ2-1; D is perhaps TRBD1 (5 bases). The receptor was isolated from a woman aged 55-70 years with active COVID-19. The CDR3 DNA sequence: TGTGCCAGCTCACTTGGTATGAGGACAACCTACAATGAGCAGTTCTTC. It yields the protein CASSLGMRTTYNEQFF.